This T cell receptor (beta chain) was captured in a study of CD8 T cells in Susac syndrome. Random hexamers were used to reverse transcribe roughly 0.5 to 1 ug of RNA. TCR beta CDR3 was amplified by immunoSEQ covering 54 Vbeta and 13 Jbeta. MiXCR, applied by TCRdb to the immunoSEQ multiplex PCR reads, yields one record per CDR3 protein. The sample has hundreds of thousands of distinct CDR3 sequences, roughly 94% seen once. Sequencing targeted TCR beta in T cells from blood (CD8+ and CD4+). The multiple sclerosis controls, all treatment-naive patients, had relapsing-remitting disease that was stable or active. The count of this clonotype is one. CDR1 and CDR2 from the germline V gene are SGHDN and FVKESK. V dropped 3 bases and J dropped 0 bases, with 8 bases sitting between them. The CDR3 length is 15 residues.

The sequenced material came from CD4+ T cells from PBMCs. The TCR comes from a human donor with multiple sclerosis. The chain carries TRBV14 and TRBJ1-4, with D possibly matching TRBD1 (5 bases). Here the CDR3 reads CASSHRTTTNEKLFF. The DNA of the CDR3 is TGTGCCAGCAGCCATAGGACAACAACTAATGAAAAACTGTTTTTT.